A single sample gave rise to the 31 T cell receptor beta chains below, sequenced in a study of cytomegalovirus exposure and HLA in healthy donors. This PCR relied on a set of 60 Vbeta primers and 13 Jbeta primers. Generated by immunoSEQ multiplex PCR, the TCRdb table keeps only in-frame clones and is missing some. The table shows around 120,000 clones, with roughly 80% occurring only once. Sequencing used PBMCs. Receptors originate from a woman in her forties in good health and CMV-seropositive.

This clone was counted a single time. The chain has TRBV4-3 and TRBJ2-7; 9 nucleotides agree with TRBD2. The CDR3 length is 15 residues. The ends lost 1 base at V and 7 bases at J; junction bases unmatched: 8. CDR1 is LGHNA and CDR2 is YSLEER in the germline V gene. The CDR3 DNA follows: TGCGCCAGCAGCCAAGCGACTAGCGGAGGTGGGGAGCAGTACTTC. It codes for CASSQATSGGGEQYF.

This sequence joins TRBV7-2 and TRBJ1-2; no reliable D call. CDR1 and CDR2 from the germline V gene are SGHTA and FQGNSA. The V and J ends lost 1 base and 1 base respectively, with 10 bases between them. CDR3 size: 15 residues. The CDR3 here is CASSLDGPINYGYTF. In DNA, the CDR3 is TGTGCCAGCAGCTTAGATGGGCCGATTAACTATGGCTACACCTTC.

Concerning this clone: The CDR3 ends on some other residue instead of the conserved phenylalanine or tryptophan, so this is likely a read error. The DNA is omitted, as the CDR3 cannot be located on it reliably, and the CDR3 follows TCRdb's listing. The chain links TRBV3-2 to TRBJ2-7; TRBD1, the D gene given by the table, was not confirmed from the DNA. TRBV3-2 is flagged as a pseudogene. The CDR3 is 9 amino acids long, termini counted. The CDR3 here is CASSFKTGA.

In DNA, the CDR3 is TGTGCCAGCAGCGTAAGCGGGGGGCCCACAGATACGCAGTATTTT. Translated: CASSVSGGPTDTQYF. V gene TRBV9 combines with J gene TRBJ2-3; 9 nucleotides match TRBD2. The germline gives CDR1 SGDLS, CDR2 YYNGEE. There are 15 residues in the CDR3. V dropped 1 base and J dropped 2; count of bases not matched to a gene: 2.

This clone was counted only a few times. The genes are TRBV19 and TRBJ2-7, with a possible D match to TRBD2 (5 bases). Germline V CDR1 and CDR2: LNHDA, SQIVND (reference sequence). The germline V and J ends were trimmed by 3 bases and 6 bases, with 9 bases remaining between them. This CDR3 region has 12 residues. The CDR3 region is CASSISRGEQYF. The CDR3 coding sequence is TGTGCCAGTAGTATTTCCCGGGGCGAGCAGTACTTC.

This clone was seen a handful of times. V usage is TRBV30 and J usage is TRBJ2-3, with D possibly being TRBD2 (6 bases). This CDR3 has 14 residues. The V gene's germline CDR1 is GTSNPN and CDR2 SVGIG (reference sequence). Trimming cost V 5 bases and J 2 bases, with 14 bases left between them. CDR3 nucleotides: TGTGCCTGGGGGAGGACGAGCGTCACAGATACGCAGTATTTT. It specifies CAWGRTSVTDTQYF.

This chain links TRBV6-5 with TRBJ2-5; D not resolved. Trimming left V 2 bases short and J 5 bases short, with 9 bases between. From germline, CDR1 is MNHEY and CDR2 SVGAGI. The CDR3 is 13 residues long. CDR3 in DNA: TGTGCCAGCAGTTACGGTGGTGCGGAGACCCAGTACTTC. Its translation: CASSYGGAETQYF.

The sample holds a few counts of this clone. The rearrangement joins TRBV9 to TRBJ2-5; TRBD2 matches at 14 bases. CDR1 is SGDLS and CDR2 is YYNGEE in the germline V gene. J gave up 4 bases and V 4 bases, and 6 bases lay outside the gene matches. This CDR3 contains 16 residues. The CDR3 reads CASSKSGLAGGETQYF. As DNA, the CDR3 is TGTGCCAGCAGCAAAAGCGGACTAGCGGGGGGAGAGACCCAGTACTTC.

The genes are TRBV6-5 and TRBJ1-6; 7 bases match TRBD1. Per the germline V gene, CDR1 is MNHEY and CDR2 is SVGAGI. Unmatched junction bases numbered 5, after V lost 2 bases and J lost 7 bases. This CDR3 has 15 amino acids. CDR3 sequence (DNA): TGTGCCAGCAGTTACGGGCAGGGGGTCAATTCACCCCTCCACTTT. Its translation is CASSYGQGVNSPLHF.

This clone was detected only once. The V gene is TRBV2, the J gene TRBJ2-2; D not resolved. CDR3 length: 14 amino acids. CDR1 and CDR2 from the germline V gene are SNHLY and FYNNEI. V shed 1 base and J shed 5 bases, with 8 bases lying between them. The CDR3 sequence is CASSEGGITGELFF. The DNA for the CDR3 is TGTGCCAGCAGTGAAGGAGGTATTACCGGGGAGCTGTTTTTT.

The chain recombines TRBV18 with TRBJ2-3; 7 bases are shared with TRBD1. The ends lost 5 bases at V and 6 bases at J; junction bases unmatched: 5. Per germline, CDR1 KGHSH and CDR2 LQKENI. The CDR3 length is 13 residues. The CDR3: CASSSGTVDTQYF. In DNA form, the CDR3 reads TGTGCCAGCTCATCAGGGACAGTGGATACGCAGTATTTT.

The chain combines TRBV4-1 with TRBJ2-3; D is undetermined. The CDR3 is 13 residues long. The V gene's germline CDR1 is MGHRA and CDR2 YSYEKL. The V end was cut by 1 base, the J end by 5 bases, with 7 bases between. The chain's CDR3 is CASSQAPGDTQYF. CDR3 DNA sequence: TGCGCCAGCAGCCAAGCCCCCGGAGATACGCAGTATTTT.

The CDR3 DNA reads TGTGCCAGCAGCCCCGGGGAACGGGTAATCAATCAGCCCCAGCATTTT. It translates to CASSPGERVINQPQHF. The chain carries TRBV7-6 and TRBJ1-5; no clear D gene. Deletions cut 5 bases from V and 3 bases from J, with 17 bases between. CDR3 length: 16 amino acids. CDR1 SGHVS and CDR2 FNYEAQ come from the germline V gene. Full variable domain (missing parts from reference TRBV7-6 and TRBJ1-5): GAGVSQSPRYKVTKRGQDVALRCDPISGHVSLYWYRQALGQGPEFLTYFNYEAQQDKSGLPNDRFSAERPEGSISTLTIQRTEQRDSAMYRCASSPGERVINQPQHFGDGTRLSIL.

The rearrangement joins TRBV2 to TRBJ1-5; TRBD1 agrees at 10 bases. CDR1 is SNHLY and CDR2 is FYNNEI in the germline V gene. The CDR3 is made up of 15 amino acids. V lost 6 bases and J lost 1; bases outside the gene matches: 3. Written as DNA, the CDR3 is TGTGCCAGCAGGGGGGACAGGGGAAGCAATCAGCCCCAGCATTTT. It specifies CASRGDRGSNQPQHF. The entire variable domain, with the rest obtained from reference TRBV2 and TRBJ1-5, is as follows: EPEVTQTPSHQVTQMGQEVILRCVPISNHLYFYWYRQILGQKVEFLVSFYNNEISEKSEIFDDQFSVERPDGSNFTLKIRSTKLEDSAMYFCASRGDRGSNQPQHFGDGTRLSIL.

This chain connects TRBV7-2 to TRBJ1-4; D gene uncertain. The V gene's germline CDR1 is SGHTA and CDR2 FQGNSA. The CDR3 totals 13 residues. V was shortened by 1 base and J by 4 bases, with 4 bases between the two germline ends. The CDR3 DNA reads as TGTGCCAGCAGCTTAGTCTATAATGAAAAACTGTTTTTT. As protein: CASSLVYNEKLFF.

DNA of the CDR3: TGTGCCAGCAGCCCGTCGGGACTAGCACACAATGAGCAGTTCTTC. Amino acids: CASSPSGLAHNEQFF. The gene calls are TRBV5-4 and TRBJ2-1; TRBD2 aligns across 9 bases. The CDR3 runs to 15 residues. Germline values: CDR1 SGHNT, CDR2 YYREEE (reference sequence). V gave up 4 bases and J gave up 5 bases; unmatched junction bases: 7.

This chain uses TRBV5-5 with TRBJ1-5; the D gene is possibly TRBD1 (5 bases). V was shortened by 4 bases and J by 4 bases, with 9 bases between the two germline ends. Germline V CDR1 and CDR2: SGHKS, YYEKEE (reference sequence). CDR3 length: 13 residues. The CDR3 region has the DNA TGTGCCAGCAGCCTCGACAGTAATCAGCCCCAGCATTTT. It yields the protein CASSLDSNQPQHF.

This sequence joins TRBV10-3 and TRBJ2-1; a weak D match, TRBD2 (6 bases). Germline V gene lookup returns CDR1 ENHRY and CDR2 SYGVKD. The CDR3 is 13 amino acids. Here the CDR3 DNA reads TGTGCTCTTAGGACGGGAGCGGACAATGAGCAGTTCTTC. Its protein is CALRTGADNEQFF.

The gene calls are TRBV29-1 and TRBJ2-2, with a tentative D call TRBD2 (6 bases). V was trimmed by 6 bases and J by 2 bases, leaving 13 bases between them. Germline assignment: CDR1 SQVTM and CDR2 ANQGSEA. The CDR3 extends over 14 amino acids. CDR3 sequence reads: CSVVTSINTGELFF. Here the CDR3 DNA reads TGCAGCGTGGTTACTAGCATAAACACCGGGGAGCTGTTTTTT.

The rearrangement joins TRBV7-2 to TRBJ1-4; D may be TRBD1 (5 bases). The germline gives CDR1 SGHTA, CDR2 FQGNSA. Deletions cut 1 base from V and 3 bases from J, with 9 bases between. This CDR3 comprises 15 residues. CDR3 nucleotides: TGTGCCAGCAGCTTAGACAGGAGATCTAATGAAAAACTGTTTTTT. Translated: CASSLDRRSNEKLFF.

CDR3 protein: CASSSVPRETQYF. CDR3 in DNA: TGTGCCAGCAGCTCCGTACCGAGGGAGACCCAGTACTTC. The chain joins TRBV7-9 to TRBJ2-5; D remains unclear. Between the trimmed V and J ends, which lost 4 bases and 5 bases, there was a span of 11 bases. Germline CDR1 SEHNR, CDR2 FQNEAQ (reference sequence). The CDR3 consists of 13 residues. The entire variable domain, with the rest obtained from reference TRBV7-9 and TRBJ2-5, is as follows: DTGVSQNPRHKITKRGQNVTFRCDPISEHNRLYWYRQTLGQGPEFLTYFQNEAQLEKSRLLSDRFSAERPKGSFSTLEIQRTEQGDSAMYLCASSSVPRETQYFGPGTRLLVL.

The chain links TRBV5-1 to TRBJ2-3; 9 bases line up with TRBD1. Germline values: CDR1 SGHRS, CDR2 YFSETQ. This CDR3 has 14 amino acids. Unmatched junction bases numbered 4, after V lost 5 bases and J lost 3 bases. DNA of the CDR3: TGCGCCAGCAGTTGGGACAGGGCAACAGATACGCAGTATTTT. It specifies CASSWDRATDTQYF.

Comments on this clone: The DNA is left out, because the CDR3 cannot be placed on it with certainty; the CDR3 is given as TCRdb lists it. The V call is TRBV5-4, the J call TRBJ1-1; the tabulated D call, TRBD1, remains unverified against the DNA. With termini counted, the CDR3 has 15 amino acids. Germline CDR1 SGHNT, CDR2 YYREEE (reference sequence). CDR3 amino acids: CASSPEWGQGAGTFF.

This sequence joins TRBV7-8 and TRBJ2-2; possible D gene TRBD2, 6 bases. Deletions cut 6 bases from V and 6 bases from J, with 14 bases between. There are 14 residues in the CDR3. CDR1 and CDR2 (germline): SGHVS, FQNEAQ. The CDR3 reads CASRRGGTSGELFF. The CDR3 nucleotides are TGTGCCAGCAGGAGAGGCGGGACGTCCGGGGAGCTGTTTTTT.

The chain recombines TRBV5-1 with TRBJ2-7; 7 bases are shared with TRBD1. The V and J ends lost 4 bases and 1 base, in that order; junction bases with no gene match: 11. Looked up from germline, CDR1 is SGHRS and CDR2 is YFSETQ. This CDR3 region has 16 residues. The CDR3 sequence: CASSPGEGARSYEQYF. As DNA, the CDR3 is TGCGCCAGCAGCCCGGGCGAGGGGGCGCGATCCTACGAGCAGTACTTC.

The J gene is TRBJ2-3, the V gene TRBV12-5; D is perhaps TRBD2 (5 bases). V was clipped by 5 bases and J by 2 bases, with 11 bases between them. Germline CDR1 is LGHNT and CDR2 is FRNRAP. This CDR3 has 14 amino acids. The CDR3 sequence is CASGPGVNTDTQYF. The CDR3 DNA follows: TGTGCTAGTGGTCCCGGGGTAAACACAGATACGCAGTATTTT.

The chain joins TRBV30 to TRBJ2-7; 8 nucleotides match TRBD2. CDR3 size: 14 residues. Unmatched junction bases numbered 1, after V lost 0 bases and J lost 0 bases. Germline loops: CDR1 GTSNPN, CDR2 SVGIG (reference sequence). For the CDR3, the DNA is TGTGCCTGGAGTGTTAGCGGGACCTCCTACGAGCAGTACTTC. It is translated as CAWSVSGTSYEQYF.

This sequence joins TRBV4-1 and TRBJ2-7; TRBD1 aligns across 8 bases. Trimming took 4 bases from V and 4 from J; bases not matched to a gene: 9. This CDR3 contains 15 residues. Per the germline V gene, CDR1 is MGHRA and CDR2 is YSYEKL. CDR3 loop: CASSPTGTGDYEQYF. CDR3 coding DNA: TGCGCCAGCAGCCCAACCGGGACAGGTGATTACGAGCAGTACTTC.

The V call is TRBV5-1, the J call TRBJ1-1; D is unresolved. The V end was cut by 0 bases, the J end by 1 base, with 10 bases between. Germline V gene lookup returns CDR1 SGHRS and CDR2 YFSETQ. This CDR3 is built from 15 residues. Here the CDR3 reads CASSLGGLGNTEAFF. CDR3 DNA sequence: TGCGCCAGCAGCTTGGGAGGCCTGGGGAACACTGAAGCTTTCTTT.

The chain is built from TRBV4-2 and TRBJ1-5; tentatively, D is TRBD1 (5 bases). Germline lookup yields CDR1 LGHNA and CDR2 YNFKEQ. The CDR3 sequence is 15 residues long. Deletions cut 0 bases from V and 0 bases from J, with 6 bases between. This CDR3 reads CASSQDRASNQPQHF. CDR3 DNA: TGTGCCAGCAGCCAAGACAGGGCTAGCAATCAGCCCCAGCATTTT.

The V and J genes are TRBV18 and TRBJ1-5; 7 positions match TRBD1. With 3 bases clipped from V and 4 bases from J, the junction kept 6 bases outside the gene matches. Germline assignment: CDR1 KGHSH and CDR2 LQKENI. This CDR3 has 15 amino acids. The CDR3 DNA follows: TGTGCCAGCTCACCCTCCGGGACAGATAATCAGCCCCAGCATTTT. Protein product: CASSPSGTDNQPQHF.